This TCR beta chain was observed in a study of blood T cell repertoires in COVID-19. As originally analysed: How many nucleated cells were present was estimated from reference gene primer amplification. Sequencing used immunoSEQ multiplex PCR; TCRdb keeps in-frame clones, though not all of them. Clone size and V and J calls were adopted from that table, with D and trimming inferred from the DNA. This table has 230,000 or so clones, roughly 81% appearing once. A few counts support this clone. Trimming removed 0 bases at V and 4 bases at J, with 14 bases between. Germline values: CDR1 SGDLS, CDR2 YYNGEE. The CDR3 has 16 residues. Patients in Seattle were enrolled during active infection, then followed longitudinally.

The sequencing input was peripheral blood. This clonotype was obtained from a woman over 75 with COVID-19, enrolled during active disease. The chain carries TRBV9 and TRBJ2-1; the D gene is possibly TRBD2 (7 bases). CDR3 amino acids: CASSVGEGEGYNEQFF. Here the CDR3 DNA reads TGTGCCAGCAGCGTAGGGGAGGGGGAGGGATACAATGAGCAGTTCTTC.